The 2 T cell receptor beta chains below all came from one sample that was sequenced in a study of blood T cell repertoires in COVID-19. The protocol was immunoSEQ multiplex PCR, while the TCRdb copy is restricted to in-frame clones and leaves out a portion. Of 300,000 to 450,000 clones listed, about 85% are singletons. Sample: peripheral blood. These receptors originate from a woman younger than 30 with acute or convalescent COVID-19.

V usage is TRBV11-2 and J usage is TRBJ2-5, with TRBD1 as a possible D gene (5 bases). V lost 1 base to trimming and J lost 4 bases, with 13 bases between them. Per germline, CDR1 SGHAT and CDR2 FQNNGV. The CDR3 runs to 15 residues. CDR3 region: CASSLAPGNLETQYF. The CDR3 DNA sequence: TGTGCCAGCAGCTTAGCACCAGGGAACCTAGAGACCCAGTACTTC. The variable domain in full, with the rest retrieved from reference TRBV11-2 and TRBJ2-5, is EAGVAQSPRYKIIEKRQSVAFWCNPISGHATLYWYQQILGQGPKLLIQFQNNGVVDDSQLPKDRFSAERLKGVDSTLKIQPAKLEDSAVYLCASSLAPGNLETQYFGPGTRLLVL.

The CDR3 loop reads CASSWTSGLREQFF. Written as DNA, the CDR3 is TGTGCCAGCAGTTGGACTAGCGGACTGAGGGAGCAGTTCTTC. V usage is TRBV28 and J usage is TRBJ2-1; TRBD2 aligns across 10 bases. V shed 4 bases and J 10 bases; nucleotides not matched to a gene: 7. The CDR3 spans 14 residues. Per germline, CDR1 MDHEN and CDR2 SYDVKM. The full variable domain, its missing parts supplied by reference TRBV28 and TRBJ2-1, is DVKVTQSSRYLVKRTGEKVFLECVQDMDHENMFWYRQDPGLGLRLIYFSYDVKMKEKGDIPEGYSVSREKKERFSLILESASTNQTSMYLCASSWTSGLREQFFGPGTRLTVL.